Below are 27 T cell receptor beta chains sequenced from a single sample in a study of long-term antiretroviral therapy in people with HIV. Samples were assayed with immunoSEQ v3.0 at survey level. The repertoire was sequenced with immunoSEQ multiplex PCR; TCRdb's copy has only in-frame clones and lacks some. This table holds some 16,000 clones, 85% found once. The sample in question was unsorted PBMCs, obtained 0.5 years after starting antiretroviral therapy. These receptor sequences come from a woman in her thirties or forties with HIV.

The chain links TRBV5-4 to TRBJ1-1; weak D call: TRBD1 (6 bases). The CDR3 covers 15 residues. V was shortened by 0 bases and J by 5 bases, with 14 bases between the two germline ends. CDR1 SGHNT and CDR2 YYREEE come from the germline V gene (reference sequence). The CDR3 DNA sequence: TGTGCCAGCAGCTTGGAGGGGGTAAGAGGAACTGAAGCTTTCTTT. Translating it yields CASSLEGVRGTEAFF.

This chain uses TRBV18 with TRBJ1-5; D is uncertain. Trimming took 3 bases from V and 4 from J, leaving 10 bases between them. The germline CDR1 and CDR2 sequences are KGHSH and LQKENI. This CDR3 is 14 amino acids long. CDR3 nucleotides: TGTGCCAGCTCACCGACGGAAGGGAATCAGCCCCAGCATTTT. Protein: CASSPTEGNQPQHF.

This rearrangement joins TRBV18 to TRBJ1-5; D is undetermined. Trimming took off 6 bases at V and 0 bases at J, with 18 bases between the two ends. The V gene's germline CDR1 is KGHSH and CDR2 LQKENI. The CDR3 totals 17 residues. The CDR3: CASSPKSLVYSNQPQHF. The CDR3 region has the DNA TGTGCCAGCTCTCCGAAGAGCCTTGTTTATAGCAATCAGCCCCAGCATTTT.

J is TRBJ2-7 and V is TRBV5-1, with D possibly TRBD1 on 6 matching bases. This CDR3 has 15 residues. Germline-derived CDR1 and CDR2 are SGHRS and YFSETQ. V lost 5 bases and J 7 bases, leaving 22 bases between the germline ends. DNA of the CDR3: TGCGCCAGCAGACCAGGGGCGCCCATATCCGATGAGCAGTACTTC. Its protein product is CASRPGAPISDEQYF.

This clone showed up just once. This sequence joins TRBV13 and TRBJ2-5; TRBD1 agrees at 7 bases. The CDR3 spans 15 residues. Unmatched junction bases numbered 8, after V lost 2 bases and J lost 5 bases. In germline, CDR1 is PRHDT, CDR2 FYEKMQ (reference sequence). The CDR3 region has the DNA TGTGCCAGCAGCTTAAACACAGGGGTGGGGGAGACCCAGTACTTC. This gives the protein CASSLNTGVGETQYF.

This chain links TRBV5-1 with TRBJ2-3; 8 bases match TRBD1. V shed 0 bases and J 0 bases; nucleotides not matched to a gene: 3. Germline values: CDR1 SGHRS, CDR2 YFSETQ. This CDR3 comprises 16 residues. The CDR3 nucleotides read TGCGCCAGCAGCTTGGCAGGGGGCGGTAGCACAGATACGCAGTATTTT. It specifies CASSLAGGGSTDTQYF.

The chain is built from TRBV7-9 and TRBJ2-1; 9 bases align to TRBD1. This CDR3 spans 15 amino acids. Germline CDR1 and CDR2: SEHNR and FQNEAQ (reference sequence). The trim removed 8 bases at V and 9 bases at J, leaving 14 bases unmatched. The CDR3 loop is CASRSPARDRVEQFF. The CDR3 DNA follows: TGTGCCAGCCGCTCCCCGGCCCGGGACAGGGTTGAGCAGTTCTTC.

This rearrangement joins TRBV5-8 to TRBJ1-3, with 10 bases lining up with TRBD1. The CDR3 has 17 amino acids. Germline CDR1 reads SGHTS; CDR2 reads YDEGEE. Germline trimming cut 10 bases from V and 4 bases from J; bases unmatched to any gene: 17. CDR3 DNA: TGTGCCGGACCAGACAGGGGGCCGGTTACGGGAGGAAACACCATATATTTT. Its translation is CAGPDRGPVTGGNTIYF.

The rearrangement uses TRBV6-5 and TRBJ2-7; 9 bases are shared with TRBD1. Per the germline V gene, CDR1 is MNHEY and CDR2 is SVGAGI. The CDR3 has 14 residues. Unmatched junction bases numbered 5, after V lost 5 bases and J lost 3 bases. CDR3 region: CASSTRQGVYEQYF. The CDR3 region has the DNA TGTGCCAGCAGTACGAGACAGGGGGTCTACGAGCAGTACTTC.

A single count supports this clone. V usage is TRBV27 and J usage is TRBJ2-7, with D perhaps TRBD2 (5 bases). The CDR3 loop spans 16 amino acids. CDR1 and CDR2 (germline): MNHEY, SMNVEV (reference sequence). Between the trimmed V and J ends, which lost 5 bases and 5 bases, there was a span of 22 bases. The CDR3 protein is CASSPFPSGLGDEQYF. In DNA form, the CDR3 reads TGTGCCAGCAGTCCCTTCCCCAGCGGACTCGGCGACGAGCAGTACTTC.

The genes are TRBV7-2 and TRBJ2-2; tentative D call: TRBD2 (5 bases). Germline lookup yields CDR1 SGHTA and CDR2 FQGNSA. The CDR3 sequence is 18 residues long. The V gene lost 2 bases and the J gene lost 0 bases, with 16 bases spanning the gap. The CDR3 is CASSLYALAGANTGELFF. The CDR3 nucleotides read TGTGCCAGCAGCTTATACGCCTTGGCGGGCGCGAACACCGGGGAGCTGTTTTTT. Based on the CDR3 plus reference TRBV7-2 and TRBJ2-2, the full variable domain is GAGVSQSPSNKVTEKGKDVELRCDPISGHTALYWYRQSLGQGLEFLIYFQGNSAPDKSGLPSDRFSAERTGGSVSTLTIQRTQQEDSAVYLCASSLYALAGANTGELFFGEGSRLTVL.

The CDR3 nucleotides are TGTGCCAGCAGCCAAGGGAGAAGGGTTGGACTGGAAGGCTACACCTTC. Translating gives CASSQGRRVGLEGYTF. This sequence joins TRBV14 and TRBJ1-2, with D unresolved. The CDR3 spans 16 residues. The ends were cut back, 1 base at V and 8 bases at J, with 20 bases in the middle. CDR1 and CDR2 (germline): SGHDN, FVKESK. The full variable domain, with the rest looked up from reference TRBV14 and TRBJ1-2, is EAGVTQFPSHSVIEKGQTVTLRCDPISGHDNLYWYRRVMGKEIKFLLHFVKESKQDESGMPNNRFLAERTGGTYSTLKVQPAELEDSGVYFCASSQGRRVGLEGYTFGSGTRLTVV.

The chain uses TRBV28 and TRBJ1-1; D unclear. The germline V gene encodes CDR1 MDHEN and CDR2 SYDVKM. The CDR3 has 15 residues. Trimming removed 7 bases at V and 5 bases at J, with 20 bases between. The CDR3 coding sequence is TGTGCCAGCACGGACGTTGCCTTCATGGGGACTGAAGCTTTCTTT. It codes for CASTDVAFMGTEAFF.

The genes are TRBV7-6 and TRBJ1-2, with a weak D call TRBD1 (6 bases). Per the germline V gene, CDR1 is SGHVS and CDR2 is FNYEAQ. V dropped 5 bases and J dropped 6 bases, with 19 bases sitting between them. The CDR3 has 15 residues. CDR3 sequence (DNA): TGTGCCAGCAGCCTCCAACAGGGATGGGTAAATGGCTACACCTTC. Amino acids: CASSLQQGWVNGYTF.

This chain joins TRBV28 and TRBJ1-4, with 9 bases matching TRBD1. Trimming cost V 4 bases and J 8 bases; bases outside gene matches: 5. Germline V gives CDR1 MDHEN, CDR2 SYDVKM. The CDR3 covers 14 residues. The CDR3 reads CASSSGQGWEKLFF. DNA for the CDR3: TGTGCCAGCAGTTCGGGACAGGGTTGGGAAAAACTGTTTTTT.

The sample holds one count of this clone. The rearrangement links TRBV7-9 to TRBJ2-3; 14 bases are shared with TRBD2. The V and J ends lost 6 bases and 6 bases, in that order; junction bases with no gene match: 5. In germline, CDR1 is SEHNR, CDR2 FQNEAQ (reference sequence). The CDR3 runs to 15 residues. The CDR3 is CASRGTSGSSDTQYF. The CDR3 DNA reads TGTGCCAGCAGAGGGACTAGCGGGAGTTCGGATACGCAGTATTTT.

The chain uses TRBV6-5 and TRBJ2-7; 10 nucleotides match TRBD1. CDR1 and CDR2 (germline): MNHEY, SVGAGI. This CDR3 is 15 amino acids long. V lost 0 bases, J lost 10 bases, and 9 bases stayed unmatched. The chain's CDR3 is CASSYSKGQGWVQYF. CDR3 coding DNA: TGTGCCAGCAGTTACTCGAAGGGACAGGGGTGGGTCCAGTACTTC.

The chain recombines TRBV28 with TRBJ2-1; 7 bases map to TRBD1. CDR3 length equals 13 residues. The J segment lost 9 bases and the V segment lost 8 bases, leaving 10 bases of the junction unmatched. CDR1 MDHEN and CDR2 SYDVKM come from the germline V gene. This CDR3 is CASSGGSLGEQFF. The CDR3, as DNA: TGTGCCAGCTCAGGGGGTAGCCTGGGTGAGCAGTTCTTC.

V is TRBV9 and J is TRBJ2-6; D remains ambiguous. The V end was cut by 4 bases, the J end by 2 bases, with 13 bases between. This CDR3 comprises 16 residues. Germline loops: CDR1 SGDLS, CDR2 YYNGEE. The DNA of the CDR3 is TGTGCCAGCAGCCTTACATTAACCGCTGGGGCCAACGTCCTGACTTTC. Translating gives CASSLTLTAGANVLTF.

The J gene is TRBJ2-3, the V gene TRBV7-2, with D hard to call. The length of the CDR3 is 13 residues. Trimming stripped 4 bases from V and 6 bases from J, with 11 bases between. Germline values: CDR1 SGHTA, CDR2 FQGNSA. Here the CDR3 reads CASSYRMPDTQYF. The CDR3 DNA is TGTGCCAGCAGCTATCGGATGCCCGATACGCAGTATTTT. Supplemented by reference TRBV7-2 and TRBJ2-3, the full variable domain reads GAGVSQSPSNKVTEKGKDVELRCDPISGHTALYWYRQSLGQGLEFLIYFQGNSAPDKSGLPSDRFSAERTGGSVSTLTIQRTQQEDSAVYLCASSYRMPDTQYFGPGTRLTVL.

The chain recombines TRBV2 with TRBJ1-4; 7 bases align to TRBD1. This CDR3 has 14 amino acids. Germline V gene data show CDR1 as SNHLY and CDR2 as FYNNEI. V lost 3 bases, J lost 7 bases, and 5 bases stayed unmatched. The CDR3 protein is CASSDAGGFEKLFF. In DNA form, the CDR3 reads TGTGCCAGCAGTGATGCAGGGGGTTTTGAAAAACTGTTTTTT.

This clone was counted only a few times. The chain has TRBV12-5 and TRBJ1-5, with D uncertain. Per the germline V gene, CDR1 is LGHNT and CDR2 is FRNRAP. Trimming took off 7 bases at V and 3 bases at J, with 7 bases between the two ends. The CDR3 consists of 12 residues. The CDR3 sequence: CASAPFNQPQHF. Written as DNA, the CDR3 is TGTGCTAGTGCCCCTTTCAATCAGCCCCAGCATTTT.

V usage is TRBV5-5 and J usage is TRBJ1-1, with no clear D. Trimming stripped 0 bases from V and 2 bases from J, with 8 bases between. Germline V gives CDR1 SGHKS, CDR2 YYEKEE (reference sequence). This CDR3 has 14 residues. CDR3 sequence: CASSLGATNTEAFF. In nucleotides, the CDR3 is TGTGCCAGCAGCTTGGGAGCGACAAACACTGAAGCTTTCTTT.

V usage is TRBV30 and J usage is TRBJ1-1; perhaps TRBD1 as D (6 bases). The V end was cut by 4 bases, the J end by 1 base, with 7 bases between. The CDR3 is 12 residues long. Germline V gene lookup returns CDR1 GTSNPN and CDR2 SVGIG (reference sequence). CDR3 bases: TGTGCCTGGAAGGGGGGGAACACTGAAGCTTTCTTT. This gives the protein CAWKGGNTEAFF.

The chain links TRBV7-2 to TRBJ1-4, with TRBD1 identical over 7 bases. Germline V gene lookup returns CDR1 SGHTA and CDR2 FQGNSA. The CDR3 runs 17 residues. V lost 4 bases, J lost 3 bases, and 11 bases stayed unmatched. CDR3 bases: TGTGCCAGCAGCTCGTGGGCAGGGGGGAAGGCTAATGAAAAACTGTTTTTT. Translated: CASSSWAGGKANEKLFF. The variable domain in full, completed from reference TRBV7-2 and TRBJ1-4, reads GAGVSQSPSNKVTEKGKDVELRCDPISGHTALYWYRQSLGQGLEFLIYFQGNSAPDKSGLPSDRFSAERTGGSVSTLTIQRTQQEDSAVYLCASSSWAGGKANEKLFFGSGTQLSVL.

The chain combines TRBV7-2 with TRBJ2-7, with a possible D match to TRBD2 (6 bases). This CDR3 comprises 15 residues. The germline gives CDR1 SGHTA, CDR2 FQGNSA. Trimming took off 1 base at V and 6 bases at J, with 16 bases between the two ends. The CDR3 protein is CASSLGAGLRGEQYF. DNA for the CDR3: TGTGCCAGCAGCTTAGGCGCGGGACTTCGGGGCGAGCAGTACTTC.

The chain is built from TRBV7-2 and TRBJ2-3; possible D gene TRBD2, 6 bases. CDR3 length: 15 amino acids. V lost 2 bases to trimming and J lost 0 bases, with 9 bases between them. CDR1 and CDR2 (germline): SGHTA, FQGNSA. This CDR3 is CASSLQSGSTDTQYF. Written as DNA, the CDR3 is TGTGCCAGCAGCTTACAAAGCGGGAGCACAGATACGCAGTATTTT.